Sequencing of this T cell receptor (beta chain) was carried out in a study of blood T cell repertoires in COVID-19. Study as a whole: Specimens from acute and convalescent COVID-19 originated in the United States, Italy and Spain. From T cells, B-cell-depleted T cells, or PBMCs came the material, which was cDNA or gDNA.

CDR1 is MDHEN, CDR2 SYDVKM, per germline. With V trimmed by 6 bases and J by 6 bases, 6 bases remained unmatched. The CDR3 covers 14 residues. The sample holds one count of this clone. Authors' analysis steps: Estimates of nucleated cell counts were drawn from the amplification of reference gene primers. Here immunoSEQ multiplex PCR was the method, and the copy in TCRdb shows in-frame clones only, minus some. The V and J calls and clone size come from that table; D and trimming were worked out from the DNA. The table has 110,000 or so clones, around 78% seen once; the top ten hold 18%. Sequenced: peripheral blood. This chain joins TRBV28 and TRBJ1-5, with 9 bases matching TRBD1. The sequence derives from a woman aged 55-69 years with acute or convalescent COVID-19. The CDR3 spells CASSLGQGVQPQHF. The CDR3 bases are TGTGCCAGCAGCCTGGGACAGGGAGTTCAGCCCCAGCATTTT.